This TCR beta chain was captured by sequencing in a study of T cells in localized non-small cell lung cancer. Study-wide results and limits: Uninvolved adjacent lung showed peak T cell clonality, exceeding tumor. Adjacent lung was found to contain a median approximately 50 of the top 100 tumor clones.

As concerns this clone: What it binds is not known.

Profiling relied on immunoSEQ multiplex PCR, and the TCRdb table lists in-frame clones only, not all of them. The table shows 55,000 or so clones, with less than 85% occurring only once. This CDR3 is built from 16 residues. Unmatched junction bases numbered 14, after V lost 6 bases and J lost 6 bases. Germline V gene sequence: CDR1 KGHSH, CDR2 LQKENI. The chain carries TRBV18 and TRBJ1-1; TRBD1 matches 9 bases. The source was PBMCs, collected before any cancer treatment. The TCR was taken from a woman aged 35-70 years with stage II lung adenocarcinoma. The CDR3 nucleotides are TGTGCCAGCTCTTCAACCGGGACAGGGTTCATCGCTGAAGCTTTCTTT. Translation gives CASSSTGTGFIAEAFF.